This T cell receptor beta chain was retrieved from a study of CD8 T cells in ankylosing spondylitis. A single record per CDR3 protein comes from TCRdb applying MiXCR to the 5' RACE reads. This sample has approximately 290,000 distinct CDR3 sequences; less than 25% occur once, and the top ten carry 3.5%. In the case of this clonotype: Its specificity is unknown.

The CDR3 runs to 13 residues. V gave up 3 bases and J gave up 2 bases, with 8 bases separating them. Germline CDR1 is LGHNA and CDR2 is YNFKEQ. Study-level points and caveats: It appeared that ankylosing spondylitis blood was characterized by a TCR beta motif of several highly homologous variants.

The sequence was collected from a female donor with ankylosing spondylitis or in good health (not recorded which). The sequencing input was blood, either unsorted or a sorted T cell fraction (not recorded which). The chain recombines TRBV4-2 with TRBJ2-7; D is ambiguous. The CDR3 reads CASSHRDTYEQYF. The CDR3 bases are TGTGCCAGCAGCCACAGAGATACCTACGAGCAGTACTTC.